The 16 T cell receptor beta chains in this list originate from one sample, sequenced in a study of T cells in Graves' hyperthyroidism and ophthalmopathy (dated by TCRdb to about 2019). The library came from multiplex PCR. This sample was sequenced with an Illumina HiSeq 2000. TCR beta CDR3 regions were amplified from RNA transcripts. The TCR CDR3 was subjected to a first round of RT-PCR using the HTBI primer set and the Qiagen OneStep RT-PCR kit. TCRdb reanalyzed the raw reads on its own, using fastp at Q25 for trimming and MiXCR for clone calling, and kept in-frame beta chains. Rows are unified per CDR3 protein, each entry keeping the most common DNA and genes. Counted in this sample were 550,000 to 800,000 distinct CDR3 sequences; roughly 17% of them appeared once. Of the sample, under 8.5% falls within the top ten clones. The sequenced material came from blood. The receptor source for this set is a man aged 18 to 35 with Graves' hyperthyroidism.

The sample holds a few counts of this clonotype. The chain links TRBV4-1 to TRBJ2-5; possibly TRBD1 or TRBD2 for D (5 bases each). The CDR3 contains 14 residues. Germline CDR1 and CDR2: MGHRA and YSYEKL. V was trimmed by 0 bases and J by 7 bases, leaving 12 bases between them. The DNA for the CDR3 is TGCGCCAGCAGCCAAGATATGAGGGGAGCGACCCAGTACTTC. It codes for CASSQDMRGATQYF.

In this sample, this clonotype turned up many times. V usage is TRBV5-1 and J usage is TRBJ2-3, with 12 bases identical to TRBD2. The junction had 3 bases not matched to a gene; V was cut back by 4 bases and J by 0 bases. There are 16 residues in the CDR3. Germline V gene data show CDR1 as SGHRS and CDR2 as YFSETQ. Here the CDR3 reads CASSRGTSGSTDTQYF. CDR3 coding DNA: TGCGCCAGCAGCCGGGGGACTAGCGGGAGCACAGATACGCAGTATTTT.

In this sample, this clonotype turned up many times. The J gene is TRBJ2-3, the V gene TRBV27; 10 bases align to TRBD2. V dropped 4 bases and J dropped 6; count of bases not matched to a gene: 10. The CDR3 has 16 residues. The germline V gene has CDR1 MNHEY and CDR2 SMNVEV (reference sequence). The CDR3 protein is CASSSLLAGVGDTQYF. CDR3 sequence (DNA): TGTGCCAGCAGTTCCCTTCTAGCGGGAGTGGGGGATACGCAGTATTTT.

This clonotype was counted ten times or more. This rearrangement joins TRBV27 to TRBJ2-5, with 9 bases aligning to TRBD1. The CDR3 runs to 15 residues. Germline V CDR1 and CDR2: MNHEY, SMNVEV (reference sequence). V lost 6 bases to trimming and J lost 5 bases; unmatched junction nucleotides: 10. The CDR3: CASSYRGQAEETQYF. The DNA for the CDR3 is TGTGCCAGCAGCTACAGGGGGCAGGCAGAGGAGACCCAGTACTTC.

This clonotype was seen repeatedly, ten times or more. The CDR3 DNA sequence: TGTGCCAGCAGCCCACACTTCACTGAAGCTTTCTTT. Translated: CASSPHFTEAFF. The chain combines TRBV6-1 with TRBJ1-1, with D unclear. Trimming took off 6 bases at V and 4 bases at J, with 9 bases between the two ends. Germline CDR1 and CDR2: MNHNS and SASEGT. The CDR3 is 12 amino acids.

This clonotype was counted many times. The chain joins TRBV28 to TRBJ1-5; D gene uncertain. The CDR3 consists of 15 residues. V dropped 5 bases and J dropped 4 bases, with 15 bases sitting between them. The germline CDR1 and CDR2 sequences are MDHEN and SYDVKM. CDR3 DNA sequence: TGTGCCAGCAGTCCCTCCGGGCGAGGGAATCAGCCCCAGCATTTT. Its translation: CASSPSGRGNQPQHF.

At least ten counts were recorded for this clonotype. The V call is TRBV27, the J call TRBJ2-7, with 11 bases aligning to TRBD2. V lost 5 bases and J lost 2; bases outside the gene matches: 5. The CDR3 covers 15 residues. The V gene's germline CDR1 is MNHEY and CDR2 SMNVEV (reference sequence). DNA for the CDR3: TGTGCCAGCAGTATTATAGCGGGAGGGACCTACGAGCAGTACTTC. Translating gives CASSIIAGGTYEQYF.

This clonotype was seen many times. The V and J genes are TRBV7-2 and TRBJ2-7, with 11 bases identical to TRBD2. CDR3 size: 16 residues. The germline gives CDR1 SGHTA, CDR2 FQGNSA. V lost 1 base and J lost 3; bases outside the gene matches: 5. The CDR3 DNA reads TGTGCCAGCAGCTTAGAGTTAACTAGCGGGAGCTACGAGCAGTACTTC. It codes for CASSLELTSGSYEQYF.

This chain joins TRBV9 and TRBJ2-1; 9 nucleotides agree with TRBD1. The CDR3 is made up of 15 amino acids. CDR1 is SGDLS, CDR2 YYNGEE, per germline. Unmatched junction bases numbered 1, after V lost 2 bases and J lost 1 base. CDR3 amino acids: CASSVTGGSYNEQFF. DNA of the CDR3: TGTGCCAGCAGCGTGACAGGGGGTTCCTACAATGAGCAGTTCTTC.

Ten or more counts support this clonotype. The chain has TRBV28 and TRBJ2-5; weak D call: TRBD2 (5 bases). The CDR3 runs 13 residues. V was cut by 5 bases and J by 10 bases, with 17 bases left in between. Germline V lookup: CDR1 MDHEN, CDR2 SYDVKM. CDR3 nucleotides: TGTGCCAGCAGTCAGCAGGACTCCAAAAGCCAGTACTTC. Its protein is CASSQQDSKSQYF.

This rearrangement joins TRBV2 to TRBJ2-1, with a possible D match to TRBD1 (5 bases). The CDR3 length is 15 residues. Trimming pared 5 bases from V and 0 bases from J, leaving 11 bases between. The germline CDR1 and CDR2 sequences are SNHLY and FYNNEI. The chain's CDR3 is CASSSRALSYNEQFF. CDR3 sequence (DNA): TGTGCCAGCAGTTCCAGGGCTCTCTCCTACAATGAGCAGTTCTTC.

This chain joins TRBV2 and TRBJ1-4; no definite D call. The CDR3 runs 11 residues. V lost 3 bases, J lost 8 bases, and 4 bases lay in between. CDR1 and CDR2 (germline): SNHLY, FYNNEI. DNA for the CDR3: TGTGCCAGCAGTGATACAGAAAAACTGTTTTTT. It yields the protein CASSDTEKLFF.

This clonotype came up a few times. The chain employs TRBV29-1 and TRBJ2-6; either TRBD1 or TRBD2 may supply D (5 bases each). Germline values: CDR1 SQVTM, CDR2 ANQGSEA. Trimming removed 0 bases at V and 0 bases at J, with 9 bases between. This CDR3 is built from 16 residues. The chain's CDR3 is CSVEDVGTSGANVLTF. The CDR3 DNA reads TGCAGCGTTGAAGATGTGGGGACCTCTGGGGCCAACGTCCTGACTTTC.

Ten or more counts support this clonotype. The V gene is TRBV11-2, the J gene TRBJ1-1; TRBD1 is a possible D gene (5 bases). Germline V gene data show CDR1 as SGHAT and CDR2 as FQNNGV. V gave up 0 bases and J gave up 4 bases, with 9 bases separating them. The CDR3 extends over 14 amino acids. The CDR3 is CASSLEGARTEAFF. In DNA form, the CDR3 reads TGTGCCAGCAGCTTAGAAGGGGCTCGCACTGAAGCTTTCTTT.

V is TRBV19 and J is TRBJ2-2; no definite D call. V was trimmed by 5 bases and J by 10 bases, leaving 11 bases between them. This CDR3 comprises 12 residues. CDR1 is LNHDA and CDR2 is SQIVND in the germline V gene (reference sequence). This CDR3 is CASSPLGLELFF. In DNA, the CDR3 is TGTGCCAGTAGTCCATTAGGGTTGGAGCTGTTTTTT.

This clonotype has a handful of counts. In nucleotides, the CDR3 is TGTGCCAGCAGTCAAGGAACCGGGCGGAGCTCCTACGAGCAGTACTTC. As protein: CASSQGTGRSSYEQYF. The V call is TRBV27, the J call TRBJ2-7; D call uncertain. The V gene lost 5 bases and the J gene lost 0 bases, with 17 bases spanning the gap. This CDR3 region has 16 residues. Germline V gene data show CDR1 as MNHEY and CDR2 as SMNVEV (reference sequence).